These T cell receptor beta chains were read from a single sample in a study of T cell changes during pregnancy in multiple sclerosis. TCRdb's table, derived via immunoSEQ multiplex PCR, lists solely in-frame clones and lacks some. The sample has 35,000 to 50,000 clones; 85% to 95% are singletons. Source: CD8+ T cells from peripheral blood mononuclear cells, taken in the third trimester of pregnancy. Every receptor here comes from a female donor with multiple sclerosis, enrolled in a pregnancy study. The CDR3 runs from the conserved cysteine through the conserved F or W. The D gene is left open where the match is weak. Size is stated for part of the rows, as once, few or many counts, or as a class when the clone is expanded.

.	15	.	TRBV27	TRBJ1-2	CASSLSQGHPYGYTF	TGTGCCAGCAGTTTATCACAGGGACACCCCTATGGCTACACCTTC
.	14	.	TRBV25-1	TRBJ2-1	CASSGVGSYNEQFF	TGTGCCAGCAGCGGGGTGGGCTCCTACAATGAGCAGTTCTTC
TRBD1	15	.	TRBV27	TRBJ1-6	CASSHYQGARAPLHF	TGTGCCAGCAGTCACTACCAGGGGGCGCGTGCACCCCTCCACTTT
.	11	few	TRBV25-1	TRBJ1-1	CASSGGTEAFF	TGTGCCAGCAGTGGCGGGACTGAAGCTTTCTTT
TRBD1	14	.	TRBV4-1	TRBJ2-5	CASSQETGEETQYF	TGCGCCAGCAGCCAAGAAACAGGGGAAGAGACCCAGTACTTC
TRBD2	16	.	TRBV28	TRBJ2-7	CASSLEASGSNYEQYF	TGTGCCAGCAGTTTAGAGGCTAGCGGGAGCAACTACGAGCAGTACTTC
TRBD2	15	.	TRBV6-1	TRBJ2-5	CASSGLAGGQETQYF	TGTGCCAGCAGTGGACTAGCGGGGGGGCAAGAGACCCAGTACTTC
TRBD1	15	.	TRBV5-4	TRBJ1-6	CASSWGQPNNSPLHF	TGTGCCAGCAGCTGGGGACAGCCTAATAATTCACCCCTCCACTTT
TRBD2	15	once	TRBV5-1	TRBJ2-5	CASSQSTSSQETQYF	TGCGCCAGCAGCCAGTCGACTAGCAGCCAAGAGACCCAGTACTTC
TRBD2	15	.	TRBV9	TRBJ2-1	CASSMTSGTTNEQFF	TGTGCCAGCAGCATGACTAGCGGGACGACTAATGAGCAGTTCTTC
.	13	.	TRBV4-1	TRBJ1-1	CASSHIQGGEAFF	TGCGCCAGCAGCCATATCCAGGGAGGAGAAGCTTTCTTT
.	15	.	TRBV15	TRBJ1-3	CATSPGVPSGNTIYF	TGTGCCACCAGCCCAGGGGTACCCTCTGGAAACACCATATATTTT
.	15	.	TRBV5-6	TRBJ1-2	CASSLVAGPIYGYTF	TGTGCCAGCAGCTTGGTCGCAGGGCCCATCTATGGCTACACCTTC
TRBD1	15	few	TRBV15	TRBJ2-7	CATSRTTGSSYEQYF	TGTGCCACCAGCAGAACGACAGGGAGCTCCTACGAGCAGTACTTC
TRBD1	13	.	TRBV5-4	TRBJ1-2	CASSLEGADGYTF	TGTGCCAGCAGCTTGGAGGGGGCGGATGGCTACACCTTC
TRBD2	19	.	TRBV28	TRBJ2-1	CASSAYGTSGRGLYNEQFF	TGTGCCAGCAGTGCGTACGGGACTAGCGGGAGGGGACTCTACAATGAGCAGTTCTTC
.	14	.	TRBV4-2	TRBJ1-6	CASSQGRGISPLHF	TGTGCCAGCAGCCAAGGAAGGGGGATTTCACCCCTCCACTTT
.	13	once	TRBV27	TRBJ1-1	CASSLGRNTEAFF	TGTGCCAGCAGTTTAGGCAGAAACACTGAAGCTTTCTTT
.	13	.	TRBV7-9	TRBJ2-7	CASRDQGTYEQYF	TGTGCCAGCAGGGACCAGGGGACCTACGAGCAGTACTTC
TRBD1	14	.	TRBV6-7	TRBJ1-1	CASSQDREFSEAFF	TGTGCCAGCAGTCAGGACAGGGAATTCAGTGAAGCTTTCTTT
TRBD2	18	.	TRBV11-2	TRBJ2-1	CASSPLALAGGAYNEQFF	TGTGCCAGCAGCCCACTTGCATTGGCGGGGGGGGCCTACAATGAGCAGTTCTTC
.	15	.	TRBV10-3	TRBJ1-6	CAISEGTPNNSPLHF	TGTGCCATCAGTGAGGGGACACCAAATAATTCACCCCTCCACTTT
.	17	few	TRBV4-3	TRBJ2-3	CASSQDLASVGADTQYF	TGCGCCAGCAGCCAAGATCTCGCTAGCGTCGGCGCAGATACGCAGTATTTT
.	14	.	TRBV5-5	TRBJ2-2	CASSPGRNTGELFF	TGTGCCAGCAGCCCGGGGAGGAACACCGGGGAGCTGTTTTTT
.	13	.	TRBV27	TRBJ2-3	CASSFGPTDTQYF	TGTGCCAGCAGTTTTGGGCCCACAGATACGCAGTATTTT
TRBD2	18	.	TRBV5-4	TRBJ2-5	CASSSQMTSGGLVETQYF	TGTGCCAGCAGCTCCCAGATGACTAGCGGGGGGTTGGTAGAGACCCAGTACTTC
.	15	.	TRBV2	TRBJ1-5	CASSEQGYSNQPQHF	TGTGCCAGCAGTGAACAGGGGTATAGCAATCAGCCCCAGCATTTT
.	16	.	TRBV27	TRBJ1-1	CASSFSFRAVNTEAFF	TGTGCCAGCAGTTTCTCCTTCAGGGCAGTGAACACTGAAGCTTTCTTT
.	14	.	TRBV7-9	TRBJ2-5	CASSLVAGEETQYF	TGTGCCAGCAGCTTAGTTGCGGGTGAAGAGACCCAGTACTTC